This T cell receptor beta chain was retrieved from a study of CD8 T cells in Susac syndrome. V was clipped by 6 bases and J by 0 bases; unmatched bases: 5. This CDR3 has 15 amino acids. Reverse transcription used roughly 0.45 to 1 ug RNA and random hexamers. Multiplex PCR with immunoSEQ amplified the TCR beta CDR3 across 54 Vbeta and 13 Jbeta. Via MiXCR, TCRdb re-called the immunoSEQ multiplex PCR reads, giving one row per CDR3 protein. The sample has over 300,000 distinct CDR3 sequences; approximately 90% are singletons. The CD8+ and CD4+ T cells were isolated magnetically using a negative isolation approach, whereas the TEMRA cells were enriched by FACS.

The sample was CD4+ T cells from PBMCs. This clonotype was sampled from a human donor with multiple sclerosis. The J gene is TRBJ2-7, the V gene TRBV12-3 or TRBV12-4; 10 bases align to TRBD2. CDR3 loop: CASRLGLARSYEQYF. In DNA form, the CDR3 reads TGTGCCAGCAGGCTGGGACTAGCGCGCTCCTACGAGCAGTACTTC.